This TCR beta chain stems from a study of T cells in Graves' hyperthyroidism and ophthalmopathy. This clonotype was detected ten times or more. Authors of the study amplified TCR beta CDR3 regions from RNA transcripts. When the TCR CDR3 underwent first-round RT-PCR, the HTBI primer set was used. TCRdb recomputed calls from the multiplex PCR reads with MiXCR, one row per CDR3 protein. The repertoire has a few hundred thousand distinct CDR3 sequences, about 15% of them found once; the top ten carry approximately 15%. V was trimmed by 7 bases and J by 2 bases, leaving 11 bases between them. The CDR3 has 12 amino acids. Germline-derived CDR1 and CDR2 are DFQATT and SNEGSKA (reference sequence).

This TCR was sampled from a woman aged 18-30 years with Graves' ophthalmopathy. V is TRBV20-1 and J is TRBJ1-2; D call uncertain. Material: blood. CDR3 in amino acids: CSVLPRNYGYTF. Here the CDR3 DNA reads TGCAGTGTTCTCCCCAGGAACTATGGCTACACCTTC.